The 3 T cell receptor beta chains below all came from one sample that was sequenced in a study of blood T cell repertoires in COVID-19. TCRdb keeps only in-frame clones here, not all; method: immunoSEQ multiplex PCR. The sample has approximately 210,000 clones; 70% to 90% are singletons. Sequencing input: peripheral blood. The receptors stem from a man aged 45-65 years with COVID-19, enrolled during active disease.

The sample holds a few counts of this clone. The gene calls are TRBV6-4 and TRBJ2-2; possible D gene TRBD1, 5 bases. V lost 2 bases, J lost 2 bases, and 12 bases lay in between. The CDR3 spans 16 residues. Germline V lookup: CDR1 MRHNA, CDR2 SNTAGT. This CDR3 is CASSDRGPTNTGELFF. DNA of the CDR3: TGTGCCAGCAGTGACAGGGGTCCAACCAACACCGGGGAGCTGTTTTTT.

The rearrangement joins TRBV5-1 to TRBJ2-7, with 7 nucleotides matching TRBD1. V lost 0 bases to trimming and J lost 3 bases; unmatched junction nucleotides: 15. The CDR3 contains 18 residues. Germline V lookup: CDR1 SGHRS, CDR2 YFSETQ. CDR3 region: CASSLAATGLWGDYEQYF. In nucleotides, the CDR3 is TGCGCCAGCAGCTTGGCGGCGACAGGGTTATGGGGAGACTACGAGCAGTACTTC.

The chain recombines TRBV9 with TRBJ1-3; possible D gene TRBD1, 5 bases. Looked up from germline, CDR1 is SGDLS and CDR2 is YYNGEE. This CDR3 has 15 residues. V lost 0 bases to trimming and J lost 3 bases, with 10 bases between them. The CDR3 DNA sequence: TGTGCCAGCAGCGTAGTCCCCGACAGTGGAAACACCATATATTTT. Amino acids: CASSVVPDSGNTIYF.